These 20 T cell receptor beta chains originate from one sample sequenced in a study of CD8 T cells in Susac syndrome. RNA totalling about 0.45 to 1 ug underwent reverse transcription with random hexamers. TCRdb used MiXCR to reprocess the immunoSEQ multiplex PCR reads, holding one entry per CDR3 protein. The repertoire holds about 180,000 distinct CDR3 sequences, with 90% to 95% as singletons. Sequencing was carried out using CD8+ T cells from PBMCs. The receptor set was obtained from a human donor with multiple sclerosis.

This clonotype was seen once. Written as DNA, the CDR3 is TGCAGCGTTGAGGGGCCGACTGTTGCCGGGGAGCTGTTTTTT. Translating gives CSVEGPTVAGELFF. The rearrangement uses TRBV29-1 and TRBJ2-2, with D possibly matching TRBD1 (5 bases). Deletions cut 3 bases from V and 6 bases from J, with 14 bases between. This CDR3 has 14 residues. CDR1 is SQVTM, CDR2 ANQGSEA, per germline.

The V gene is TRBV27, the J gene TRBJ2-1; 11 bases map to TRBD2. Trimming removed 6 bases from V and 6 bases from J; junction bases left unmatched: 16. CDR1 MNHEY and CDR2 SMNVEV come from the germline V gene (reference sequence). This CDR3 has 18 amino acids. CDR3 residues: CASSPSSSGRPKGNEQFF. The CDR3 DNA reads TGTGCCAGCAGCCCCTCTTCTAGCGGGAGGCCCAAGGGCAATGAGCAGTTCTTC.

The V and J genes are TRBV20-1 and TRBJ1-6; 7 positions agree with TRBD1. The CDR3 has 14 residues. V lost 4 bases and J lost 9; bases outside the gene matches: 9. CDR1 and CDR2 from the germline V gene are DFQATT and SNEGSKA (reference sequence). The CDR3 nucleotides are TGCAGTGCTACTAACAGGGGTCTTAGTTCACCCCTCCACTTT. The encoded protein is CSATNRGLSSPLHF.

This chain connects TRBV7-8 to TRBJ1-1; tentatively, D is TRBD1 (5 bases). Germline CDR1 reads SGHVS; CDR2 reads FQNEAQ. V was trimmed by 5 bases and J by 1 base, leaving 8 bases between them. This CDR3 spans 13 amino acids. Here the CDR3 reads CASSQQENTEAFF. CDR3 nucleotide sequence: TGTGCCAGCAGCCAACAGGAGAACACTGAAGCTTTCTTT.

This chain uses TRBV5-4 with TRBJ2-3; D is possibly TRBD2 (6 bases). The CDR3 spans 15 residues. The germline V and J ends were trimmed by 2 bases and 3 bases, with 13 bases remaining between them. CDR1 is SGHNT and CDR2 is YYREEE in the germline V gene (reference sequence). CDR3 region: CASSFGLAITDTQYF. The CDR3 nucleotides are TGTGCCAGCAGCTTTGGGCTAGCGATAACAGATACGCAGTATTTT.

The gene calls are TRBV4-2 and TRBJ2-7, with D unresolved. Germline V gives CDR1 LGHNA, CDR2 YNFKEQ. Trimming took 0 bases from V and 3 from J, leaving 9 bases between them. The CDR3 length is 14 residues. CDR3 DNA sequence: TGTGCCAGCAGCCAAGAGGGTGGGATCTACGAGCAGTACTTC. Translated: CASSQEGGIYEQYF.

The V gene is TRBV30, the J gene TRBJ2-7; D remains ambiguous. Trimming shortened V by 4 bases and J by 0 bases, and 10 bases separated the two germline ends. The CDR3 sequence is 13 residues long. Germline assignment: CDR1 GTSNPN and CDR2 SVGIG (reference sequence). The CDR3 DNA is TGTGCCTGGACCCCCGACACCTCCTACGAGCAGTACTTC. Amino acid sequence: CAWTPDTSYEQYF.

The V gene is TRBV29-1, the J gene TRBJ2-1; the D gene is possibly TRBD2 (6 bases). The V and J ends lost 1 base and 8 bases respectively, with 15 bases between them. This CDR3 is 14 amino acids long. Germline values: CDR1 SQVTM, CDR2 ANQGSEA. The CDR3 DNA is TGCAGCGTTGAAGGCGGGGAAACCAGGGATGAGCAGTTCTTC. Protein sequence: CSVEGGETRDEQFF.

In DNA form, the CDR3 reads TGTGCCAGCAGTTTCGGTGTAGCGGTAGAGCAGTTCTTC. It codes for CASSFGVAVEQFF. The J gene is TRBJ2-1, the V gene TRBV28; D perhaps matches TRBD2 (6 bases). V lost 3 bases and J 10 bases, leaving 13 bases between the germline ends. This CDR3 is 13 amino acids long. Per the germline V gene, CDR1 is MDHEN and CDR2 is SYDVKM.

The chain links TRBV28 to TRBJ2-3, with D possibly being TRBD1 (6 bases). V was clipped by 3 bases and J by 4 bases, with 20 bases between them. Germline CDR1 is MDHEN and CDR2 is SYDVKM. This CDR3 has 17 residues. The CDR3 DNA follows: TGTGCCAGCAGTTTCGGTTTTCAGGGGAGTATCGCAGATACGCAGTATTTT. Translated, it gives CASSFGFQGSIADTQYF.

This chain joins TRBV29-1 and TRBJ2-1, with 7 bases that match TRBD2. The CDR3 contains 12 residues. Germline CDR1 SQVTM, CDR2 ANQGSEA. Trimming cost V 7 bases and J 9 bases; bases outside gene matches: 9. CDR3 sequence (DNA): TGCAGCGCAGCGGGGCCGAGGGGTGAGCAGTTCTTC. Protein: CSAAGPRGEQFF.

The V call is TRBV2, the J call TRBJ2-3; tentative D call: TRBD2 (6 bases). The CDR3 runs 14 residues. Between the trimmed V and J ends, which lost 5 bases and 2 bases, there was a span of 11 bases. Germline CDR1 is SNHLY and CDR2 is FYNNEI. The CDR3 loop is CASSPTGVTDTQYF. The CDR3, as DNA: TGTGCCAGCAGTCCTACGGGGGTCACAGATACGCAGTATTTT.

The chain is built from TRBV10-3 and TRBJ2-5; no clear D. V dropped 9 bases and J dropped 2 bases, with 10 bases sitting between them. The CDR3 totals 12 residues. From germline, CDR1 is ENHRY and CDR2 SYGVKD. The CDR3 reads CAIGTAQETQYF. DNA for the CDR3: TGTGCCATAGGAACAGCGCAAGAGACCCAGTACTTC.

This rearrangement joins TRBV12-3 or TRBV12-4 to TRBJ1-2, with TRBD1 as a possible D gene (6 bases). The germline V and J ends were trimmed by 3 bases and 4 bases, with 9 bases remaining between them. The CDR3 runs to 13 residues. The CDR3 nucleotides are TGTGCCAGCAGTTTTCCGGGGGCCTATGGCTACACCTTC. This gives the protein CASSFPGAYGYTF.

The rearrangement joins TRBV6-5 to TRBJ2-1; the match to TRBD2 covers 7 bases. V trimming: 7 bases; J trimming: 2 bases; junction bases outside the gene matches: 2. The CDR3 consists of 13 residues. The V gene's germline CDR1 is MNHEY and CDR2 SVGAGI. The CDR3 loop is CASTGTTYNEQFF. The DNA for the CDR3 is TGTGCCAGCACCGGGACTACCTACAATGAGCAGTTCTTC.

The V and J genes are TRBV6-1 and TRBJ2-7; 8 bases line up with TRBD1. This CDR3 is built from 16 residues. From germline, CDR1 is MNHNS and CDR2 SASEGT. Unmatched junction bases numbered 6, after V lost 2 bases and J lost 0 bases. The CDR3 here is CASSEIRQGYSYEQYF. The CDR3 DNA sequence: TGTGCCAGCAGTGAAATCAGACAGGGGTACTCCTACGAGCAGTACTTC.

A single count supports this clonotype. This chain uses TRBV10-3 with TRBJ1-1; 8 bases map to TRBD1. CDR1 ENHRY and CDR2 SYGVKD come from the germline V gene. V shed 5 bases, J shed 1 base, and the junction held 3 bases outside the gene matches. The CDR3 totals 14 residues. CDR3 amino acids: CAISPQGANTEAFF. The CDR3 DNA reads TGTGCCATCAGTCCTCAGGGGGCGAACACTGAAGCTTTCTTT.

The rearrangement uses TRBV5-1 and TRBJ1-2; D ambiguous. V was pared by 0 bases and J by 7 bases, with 13 bases between. The CDR3 runs to 14 residues. Germline V CDR1 and CDR2: SGHRS, YFSETQ. Here the CDR3 reads CASSLGSPAVGYTF. CDR3 DNA sequence: TGCGCCAGCAGCTTGGGTTCGCCGGCGGTTGGCTACACCTTC.

The CDR3 DNA reads as TGTGCCAGCAGTGCCTCAACTAGCGGGAAATCCTACGAGCAGTACTTC. Encoded protein: CASSASTSGKSYEQYF. The chain carries TRBV9 and TRBJ2-7; TRBD2 matches at 10 bases. J lost 1 base, V lost 5 bases, and 9 bases had no gene match. Germline V gives CDR1 SGDLS, CDR2 YYNGEE. CDR3 length: 16 amino acids. The whole variable domain, remainder taken from reference TRBV9 and TRBJ2-7, is DSGVTQTPKHLITATGQRVTLRCSPRSGDLSVYWYQQSLDQGLQFLIQYYNGEERAKGNILERFSAQQFPDLHSELNLSSLELGDSALYFCASSASTSGKSYEQYFGPGTRLTVT.

The chain joins TRBV4-1 to TRBJ2-1; D might be TRBD2 (6 bases). V shed 0 bases and J shed 1 base, with 10 bases lying between them. The CDR3 extends over 16 amino acids. Germline V lookup: CDR1 MGHRA, CDR2 YSYEKL. The CDR3 DNA reads as TGCGCCAGCAGCCAAGATCGACTAGGATCCTACAATGAGCAGTTCTTC. This translates into CASSQDRLGSYNEQFF.